A single TCR beta chain is shown here with its context. Its recognized antigen is unknown. No qualities accompany the bases; no much larger clone lies one base away. Libraries were constructed by multiplex PCR. This sample was sequenced with an Illumina HiSeq 4000. To build TCR beta libraries, CDR3 regions were amplified by Arm-PCR using iRepertoire HTBI primers. Gel purification was performed on PCR products prior to sequencing. Per the authors' processing: Across samples, around 58 TRBV and 13 to 15 TRBJ segments were identified and used for gene usage analysis of CDR3 amino acid clonotypes. COPE and FqMerger were used to merge the filtered high-quality paired reads into contigs. Contigs were aligned with BLAST to IMGT TRBV, TRBD and TRBJ reference genes, and CDR3 was defined per IMGT. Clonotypes above 0.1% frequency were classified as highly expanded clones. Shannon entropy served as the measure of repertoire diversity, while the Gini coefficient captured V-J evenness. A clonotype found in more than one individual was treated as public. Using fastp at Q25 and MiXCR, TCRdb reprocessed the public reads and kept productive beta chains. Records with the same CDR3 protein are collapsed into one entry carrying the most frequent genes and DNA. TCRdb, not the authors, supplied the V and J calls. This sample comprises 350,000 to 500,000 distinct CDR3 sequences, around 15% of them detected only once. More than 15% of the sample is in the top ten clones.

These data are taken from a study of regulatory T cells in long-lasting Graves disease (dated by TCRdb to 2020 to 2022). Concerning the study at large: Patients with newly diagnosed Graves' disease had been on antithyroid drugs for under 3 months. Persistent Graves' disease patients were compared with newly diagnosed Graves' disease patients by peripheral blood TCR sequencing and RNA sequencing. The study was conducted in China and was registered as a clinical trial. TCR sequencing covered some 13 persistent and about 20 newly diagnosed Graves' disease patients, some 33 samples in total. On the study overall, not on this receptor specifically: Only the TCR beta chain was sequenced and analyzed. Lower TCR Shannon entropy and fewer highly expanded clones were observed in persistent Graves' disease patients than in newly diagnosed patients, which suggested clonal expansion. More public clonotypes were shared among persistent patients (roughly 3,000) than among newly diagnosed patients (approximately 930). The study examined only peripheral blood because the primary lesion, thyroid tissue, could not be accessed. As a limitation, the authors acknowledged that the small sample size may reduce accuracy. TRBV28, TRBJ1-2 and TRBJ2-5 were preferentially used in persistent disease, while TRBV20-1 and TRBJ2-1 were favored in newly diagnosed disease.

Per the publication, the time point label means: newly diagnosed GD, antithyroid drugs for less than 3 months. For both TCR sequencing and RNA sequencing, RNA was extracted from PBMCs in TRIzol. The diagnosis of Graves' disease followed American Thyroid Association guidelines. Patients were recruited from an endocrinology department in Xi'an, China. From each patient, nine milliliters of peripheral blood was collected into an EDTA anticoagulant tube. Ficoll Paque Plus density gradient separation was used to isolate PBMCs, and no additional T cell sorting was done. An Agilent 2100 Bioanalyzer and agarose gel were used to check RNA quality, and a NanoDrop 2000 was used to measure RNA concentration. V lost 3 bases and J lost 4 bases; the stretch between them is 5 bases long. The germline V gene yields SQVTM for CDR1 and ANQGSEA for CDR2. From the cysteine up to the phenylalanine, the CDR3 has a length of 11 residues. Of the read, only the CDR3 DNA is kept; its 33 bases are in frame from base 1.

This same sample was also part of a study on T cells in Graves' hyperthyroidism and ophthalmopathy. Reported in the second study: A patient counted as having stable Graves' hyperthyroidism if no progression to ophthalmopathy occurred over 18 months of follow-up. Hyperthyroidism patients were aged 18 to 65 years and newly diagnosed, with disease duration of less than 2 months. Exclusion was applied to patients with uncontrolled infections, other autoimmune diseases, pregnancy or lactation. Diagnoses were based on clinical symptoms, serum thyroxine and TRAb, thyroid ultrasound and orbital computed tomography. A first-round RT-PCR of the TCR CDR3 used the HTBI primer set with the Qiagen OneStep RT-PCR kit. Most expanded thyroid clonotypes (frequency above 0.001) were also detected in blood, suggesting blood repertoires may reflect thyroid immune responses. A 13 V-J signature model separated ophthalmopathy from stable hyperthyroidism, with around 91% sensitivity and 81.08% specificity in cross-validation and 80%/75% in testing. In validation, the model predicted progression to ophthalmopathy with over 60% sensitivity and roughly 72% specificity, a median of around 6.6 months before onset. A discovery cohort of about 95 patients, approximately 44 with Graves' ophthalmopathy and under 60 with stable Graves' hyperthyroidism, was used to find distinguishing TCR V-J signatures. Whether ophthalmopathy could be predicted prospectively was tested in an independent validation cohort made up of roughly 19 hyperthyroidism patients plus 17 patients who later progressed to ophthalmopathy. The approximately 100 discovery patients were randomly split 7:3 into training and test sets. Thyroid tissue and blood T-cell repertoires from six Graves' hyperthyroidism patients were also compared in the study. Once sampling was done, hyperthyroidism patients were given methimazole at a starting dose of 30 mg daily, whereas ophthalmopathy patients were given high-dose intravenous methylprednisolone. Libraries were constructed in a second round of multiplex PCR, after which size selection and purification were performed. Paired-end sequencing of the libraries was performed with 100 bp reads on an Illumina HiSeq2000. SOAPnuke was used to process the raw data, throwing out any read that contained adapters or uncalled bases, had a mean Phred below 15, or lacked an exact constant-primer or identifier match. COPE v1.2.5 was used to merge the high-quality paired reads, and each unique nucleotide sequence was defined as a clonotype. MiTCR v1.1 was used to align clonotypes to the IMGT TRBV, TRBD and TRBJ reference segments. The analysis was restricted to V-J combinations with a frequency above 0.0001, which together covered over 99% of the repertoires. The TCS score was defined as the ratio of F50 (clonal expansion) to E x V (chaos), calculated using BLOSUM62-based TCRdist between CDR3 peptides within each V-J. Welch's t-statistics and random forest reduced around 510 V-J features to 13, which were used in a naive Bayes classifier (R e1071). Sample size was not statistically predetermined, and blinding of investigators to group allocation was not performed. The paper reports TCR Vbeta CDR3 sequencing of more than 120 peripheral blood samples: around 41 ophthalmopathy, under 80 hyperthyroidism and 17 progressor patients.

The sample here was peripheral blood mononuclear cells (PBMCs), taken at new diagnosis, from a patient treated with antithyroid drugs. The sequence links TRBV29-1 to TRBJ2-3; TRBD1 is possibly the D segment (5 matching bases). This receptor was obtained from a woman aged 45-59 years with Graves disease. Donor details come from another sample of the same person, matched by shared clones. The CDR3 amino acid sequence is: CSVDRADTQYF. Read as DNA, the sequence is TGCAGCGTTGACAGGGCAGATACGCAGTATTTT.